Below, 3 T cell receptor beta chains from the same sample are listed, as sequenced in a study of T cell repertoires in cytomegalovirus infection. MiXCR, run by TCRdb on the reads, gives a single entry per CDR3 protein. The profile shows roughly 500,000 distinct CDR3 sequences, roughly a third of them singletons. Their cognate antigens are unknown. The starting material was cultured PBMCs, obtained from culture after CMV antigen stimulation. These receptors all come from a human donor in good health (CMV status not recorded). Some clones in this sample may be carry-over from other donors' samples.

This clonotype was counted between two and nine times. The rearrangement joins TRBV6-5 to TRBJ2-7; the match to TRBD1 covers 9 bases. This CDR3 comprises 14 residues. Trimming took 5 bases from V and 4 from J; bases not matched to a gene: 6. Germline V lookup: CDR1 MNHEY, CDR2 SVGAGI. This CDR3 is CASSQHGQGYEQYF. CDR3 in DNA: TGTGCCAGCAGTCAGCACGGACAGGGGTACGAGCAGTACTTC.

This clonotype was observed a handful of times. The V call is TRBV6-6, the J call TRBJ2-5; tentative D call: TRBD1 (6 bases). Trimming removed 10 bases at V and 4 bases at J, with 19 bases between. Germline CDR1 is MNHNY and CDR2 is SVGAGI (reference sequence). This CDR3 contains 14 residues. The CDR3 bases are TGTGCCACCCAAGGGGGTCGGGTACGAGAGACCCAGTACTTC. Translated: CATQGGRVRETQYF.

The J gene is TRBJ2-1, the V gene TRBV5-1; D gene unclear. The germline CDR1 and CDR2 sequences are SGHRS and YFSETQ. There are 16 residues in the CDR3. Trimming took 0 bases from V and 4 from J, leaving 14 bases between them. The CDR3 loop is CASSLEATGAYNEQFF. CDR3 sequence (DNA): TGCGCCAGCAGCTTGGAGGCGACCGGAGCGTACAATGAGCAGTTCTTC.